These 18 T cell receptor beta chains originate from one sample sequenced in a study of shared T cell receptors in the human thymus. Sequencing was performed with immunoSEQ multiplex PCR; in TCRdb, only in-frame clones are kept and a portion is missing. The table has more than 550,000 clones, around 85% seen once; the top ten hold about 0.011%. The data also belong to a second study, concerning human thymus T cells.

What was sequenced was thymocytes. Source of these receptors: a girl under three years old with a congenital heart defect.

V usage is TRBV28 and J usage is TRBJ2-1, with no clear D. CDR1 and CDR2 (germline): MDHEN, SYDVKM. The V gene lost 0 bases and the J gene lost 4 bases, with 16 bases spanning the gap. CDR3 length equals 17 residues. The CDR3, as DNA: TGTGCCAGCAGTTTATGCGTTATCTCGGTGACATACAATGAGCAGTTCTTC. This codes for CASSLCVISVTYNEQFF.

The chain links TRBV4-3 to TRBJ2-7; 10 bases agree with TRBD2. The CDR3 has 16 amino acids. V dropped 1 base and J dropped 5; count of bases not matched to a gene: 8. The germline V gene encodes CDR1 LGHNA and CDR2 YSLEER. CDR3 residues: CASSQGSGGATNEQYF. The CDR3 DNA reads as TGCGCCAGCAGCCAAGGGAGCGGGGGGGCTACGAACGAGCAGTACTTC.

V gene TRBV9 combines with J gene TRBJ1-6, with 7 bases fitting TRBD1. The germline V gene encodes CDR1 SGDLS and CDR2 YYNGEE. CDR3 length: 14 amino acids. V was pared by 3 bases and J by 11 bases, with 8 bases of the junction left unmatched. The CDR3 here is CASSERQGGTPLHF. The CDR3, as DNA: TGTGCCAGCAGCGAACGACAGGGCGGAACACCCCTCCACTTT.

The CDR3, as DNA: TGTGCCAGTAGTATATTTCCCCACGACAGGGGGGATGATTCACCCCTCCACTTT. Translating it yields CASSIFPHDRGDDSPLHF. The V call is TRBV19, the J call TRBJ1-6, with 9 positions matching TRBD1. CDR3 length: 18 amino acids. J lost 8 bases, V lost 2 bases, and 13 bases had no gene match. Germline CDR1 is LNHDA and CDR2 is SQIVND (reference sequence).

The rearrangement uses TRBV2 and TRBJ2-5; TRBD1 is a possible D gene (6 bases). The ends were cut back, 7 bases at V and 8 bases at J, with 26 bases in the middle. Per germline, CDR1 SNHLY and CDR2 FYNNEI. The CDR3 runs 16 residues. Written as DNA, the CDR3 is TGTGCCAGCAAAACCCACAGGGCCGGCGTCGAATTTACCCAGTACTTC. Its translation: CASKTHRAGVEFTQYF.

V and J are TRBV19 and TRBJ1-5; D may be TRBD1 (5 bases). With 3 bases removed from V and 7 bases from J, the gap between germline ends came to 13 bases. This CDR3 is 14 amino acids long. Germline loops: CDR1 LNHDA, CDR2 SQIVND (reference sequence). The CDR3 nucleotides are TGTGCCAGTAGTATGAGCGGGGGGGGACAGCCCCAGCATTTT. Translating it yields CASSMSGGGQPQHF.

The chain's CDR3 is CASTGGPRNTEAFF. The DNA of the CDR3 is TGTGCCAGTACGGGGGGCCCAAGGAACACTGAAGCTTTCTTT. V gene TRBV19 combines with J gene TRBJ1-1; possible D gene TRBD1, 6 bases. Germline V gives CDR1 LNHDA, CDR2 SQIVND (reference sequence). The CDR3 is 14 residues long. V dropped 7 bases and J dropped 1 base, with 13 bases sitting between them.

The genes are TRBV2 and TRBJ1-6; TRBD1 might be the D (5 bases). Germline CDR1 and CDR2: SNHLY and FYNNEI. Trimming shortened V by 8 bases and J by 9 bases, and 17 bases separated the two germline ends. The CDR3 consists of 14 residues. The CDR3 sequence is CASRIGGTSSPLHF. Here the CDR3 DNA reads TGTGCCAGCCGGATTGGGGGGACGAGTTCACCCCTCCACTTT.

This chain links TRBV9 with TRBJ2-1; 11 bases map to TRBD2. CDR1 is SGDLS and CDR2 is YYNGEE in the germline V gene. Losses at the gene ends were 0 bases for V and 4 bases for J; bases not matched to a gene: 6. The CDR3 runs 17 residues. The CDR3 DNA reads TGTGCCAGCAGCGTAGGTAGCGGGGGGGCCCTTTACAATGAGCAGTTCTTC. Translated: CASSVGSGGALYNEQFF. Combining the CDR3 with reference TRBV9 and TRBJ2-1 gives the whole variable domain DSGVTQTPKHLITATGQRVTLRCSPRSGDLSVYWYQQSLDQGLQFLIQYYNGEERAKGNILERFSAQQFPDLHSELNLSSLELGDSALYFCASSVGSGGALYNEQFFGPGTRLTVL.

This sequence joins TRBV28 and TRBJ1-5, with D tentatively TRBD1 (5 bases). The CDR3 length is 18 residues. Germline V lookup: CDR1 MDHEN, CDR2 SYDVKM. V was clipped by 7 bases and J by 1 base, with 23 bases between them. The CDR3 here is CASTQTVGQRESNQPQHF. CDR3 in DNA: TGTGCCAGCACCCAAACGGTGGGGCAGAGAGAAAGCAATCAGCCCCAGCATTTT.

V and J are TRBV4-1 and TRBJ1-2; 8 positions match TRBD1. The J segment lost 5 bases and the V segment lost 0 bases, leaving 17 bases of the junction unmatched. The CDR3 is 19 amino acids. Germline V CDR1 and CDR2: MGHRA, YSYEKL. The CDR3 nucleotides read TGCGCCAGCAGCCAAGACCCCCGTGGGCAGGGGGCCCCGCTATATGGCTACACCTTC. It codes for CASSQDPRGQGAPLYGYTF.

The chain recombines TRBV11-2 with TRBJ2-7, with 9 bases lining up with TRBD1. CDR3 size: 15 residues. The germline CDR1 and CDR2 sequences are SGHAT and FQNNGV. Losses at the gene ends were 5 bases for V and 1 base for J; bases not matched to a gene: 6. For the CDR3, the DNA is TGTGCCAGCAGCGGGGGGGACAGGGATTCCTACGAGCAGTACTTC. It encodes CASSGGDRDSYEQYF.

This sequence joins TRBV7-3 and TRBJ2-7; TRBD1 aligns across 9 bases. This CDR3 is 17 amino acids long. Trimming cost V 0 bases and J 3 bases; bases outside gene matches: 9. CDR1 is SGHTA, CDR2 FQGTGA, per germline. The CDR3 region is CASSLTGTGRFGYEQYF. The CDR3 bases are TGTGCCAGCAGCTTAACCGGGACAGGGCGGTTTGGCTACGAGCAGTACTTC.

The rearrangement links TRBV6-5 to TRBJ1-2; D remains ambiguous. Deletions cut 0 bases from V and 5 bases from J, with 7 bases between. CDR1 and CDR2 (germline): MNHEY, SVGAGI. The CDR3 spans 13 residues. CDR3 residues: CASSYSREYGYTF. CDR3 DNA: TGTGCCAGCAGTTACTCGAGGGAGTATGGCTACACCTTC.

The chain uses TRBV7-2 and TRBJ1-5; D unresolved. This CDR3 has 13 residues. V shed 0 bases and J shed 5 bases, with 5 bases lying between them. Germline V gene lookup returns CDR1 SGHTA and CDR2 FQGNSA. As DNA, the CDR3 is TGTGCCAGCAGCTTAGCGTGCGATCAGCCCCAGCATTTT. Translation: CASSLACDQPQHF.

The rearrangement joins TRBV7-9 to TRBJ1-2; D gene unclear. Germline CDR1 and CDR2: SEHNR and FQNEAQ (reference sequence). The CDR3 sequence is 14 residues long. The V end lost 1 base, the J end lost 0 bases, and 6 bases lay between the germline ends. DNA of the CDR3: TGTGCCAGCAGCTTAGTGGGAGCTAACTATGGCTACACCTTC. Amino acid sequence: CASSLVGANYGYTF.

In nucleotides, the CDR3 is TGTGCCAGTAGTACCGGGACAGGGATTGGAACCAAAAACATTCAGTACTTC. It is translated as CASSTGTGIGTKNIQYF. The chain employs TRBV19 and TRBJ2-4; TRBD1 agrees at 9 bases. Germline CDR1 reads LNHDA; CDR2 reads SQIVND (reference sequence). Trimming cost V 4 bases and J 2 bases; bases outside gene matches: 9. The CDR3 totals 17 residues.

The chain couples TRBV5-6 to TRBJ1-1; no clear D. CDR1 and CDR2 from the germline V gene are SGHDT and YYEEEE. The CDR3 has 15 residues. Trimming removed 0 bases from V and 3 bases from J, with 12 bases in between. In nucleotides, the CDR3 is TGTGCCAGCAGCTTGGATCCAGGCCCTTACACTGAAGCTTTCTTT. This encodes CASSLDPGPYTEAFF. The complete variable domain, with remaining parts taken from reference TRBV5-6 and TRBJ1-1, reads DAGVTQSPTHLIKTRGQQVTLRCSPKSGHDTVSWYQQALGQGPQFIFQYYEEEERQRGNFPDRFSGHQFPNYSSELNVNALLLGDSALYLCASSLDPGPYTEAFFGQGTRLTVV.